This is a list of T cell receptor beta chains from one sample in a study of blood T cell repertoires in COVID-19. TCRdb's copy holds only in-frame clones and misses some; the assay was immunoSEQ multiplex PCR. This sample has under 200,000 clones, with about 80% found just once. Sequenced input: peripheral blood. These TCRs come from a human donor in a cohort sampled during active COVID-19. Both conserved end residues are part of each CDR3. The order of the fields is V gene, J gene, CDR3 protein.

>TRBV7-8|TRBJ1-5
CASSLVGGGEPQHF
>TRBV2|TRBJ1-5
CASTVEEGIQPQHF
>TRBV7-9|TRBJ1-1
CASSLGQVKAFF
>TRBV19|TRBJ2-1
CASRSVGEQFF
>TRBV5-4|TRBJ2-3
CASSTGLAGGHRDTQYF
>TRBV6-4|TRBJ1-6
CASIPSRGTYNSPLHF
>TRBV10-3|TRBJ1-1
CATTGGTEAFF
>TRBV21-1|TRBJ2-6
CASSKVEYPTFSGANVLTF
>TRBV7-2|TRBJ2-7
CASSLIGDGGSEQYF
>TRBV7-9|TRBJ2-3
CASSPSRDTHTDTQYF
>TRBV3-1/TRBV3-2|TRBJ2-5
CASSQRGLFQETQYF
>TRBV7-9|TRBJ1-2
CASSPLQYRVSGDYGYTF
>TRBV5-1|TRBJ1-1
CASTPRPGGNTEAFF
>TRBV5-1|TRBJ2-2
CASRSGGGNTGELFF
>TRBV3-1/TRBV3-2|TRBJ2-7
CASSQRDMSSYEQYF
>TRBV5-1|TRBJ2-5
CASSLESGQGGSETQYF
>TRBV10-3|TRBJ1-5
CAISESSYNQPQHF
>TRBV7-9|TRBJ2-5
CASSPPGTSGSRETQYF
>TRBV5-8|TRBJ1-4
CASSPMYVRVEKLFF
>TRBV9|TRBJ1-6
CASSDLQGALGSPLHF
>TRBV3-1/TRBV3-2|TRBJ2-7
CASSQWKGDEQYF
>TRBV12-3/TRBV12-4|TRBJ2-2
CASRLSDTGELFF
>TRBV7-9|TRBJ2-7
CASSLWVGGPAYEQYF
>TRBV10-3|TRBJ2-7
CAISEAGGVEQYF
>TRBV2|TRBJ2-7
CASSRTSGRSYEQYF
>TRBV5-6|TRBJ1-2
CASSLGGLGYTF
>TRBV28|TRBJ2-4
CASSRDIAKNIQYF
>TRBV5-8|TRBJ2-7
CASSRQGGYEQYF
>TRBV5-5|TRBJ1-5
CASSLGGGLASNQPQHF
>TRBV7-3|TRBJ2-1
CASSLTAGISSYNEQFF
>TRBV5-1|TRBJ2-7
CASSPRTGIYEQYF
>TRBV9|TRBJ1-2
CASSVSGTGGPYGYTF
>TRBV19|TRBJ2-5
CASTPPGQSGETQYF
>TRBV18|TRBJ1-1
CASSPQGFEAFF
>TRBV28|TRBJ2-5
CASRLRDRGGQETQYF
>TRBV7-8|TRBJ1-1
CASSLAEGTGTEAFF
>TRBV2|TRBJ2-3
CASSPGTSGGSDTQYF
>TRBV28|TRBJ2-5
CASSPPRGWETQYF
>TRBV18|TRBJ1-2
CASSPSGRGQGYTF
>TRBV19|TRBJ1-5
CASTGQAGAQHF
>TRBV28|TRBJ2-7
CASTLGTAGYEQYF
>TRBV6-6|TRBJ2-7
CASREREGGSYEQYF
>TRBV6-1|TRBJ1-1
CASSVYSARGNTEAFF
>TRBV7-3|TRBJ1-1
CASSLYHNRGEAFF
>TRBV27|TRBJ1-5
CASKQGNEHQPQHF
>TRBV11-3|TRBJ2-3
CASSSRDSFGDTQYF
>TRBV7-9|TRBJ1-2
CASSWGQANYGYTF
>TRBV19|TRBJ2-7
CATQDVSGGRYEQYF
>TRBV6-4|TRBJ2-1
CASSDSGGGARNEQFF
>TRBV27|TRBJ1-2
CASGGGNGYTF
>TRBV10-3|TRBJ1-1
CAISRGSGNTEAFF
>TRBV5-1|TRBJ1-2
CASSLDRANYGYTF
>TRBV18|TRBJ1-2
CASTEQGADRYGYTF
>TRBV11-2|TRBJ2-1
CASSSLAGVNYNEQFF
>TRBV3-1/TRBV3-2|TRBJ2-5
CASSPGLAEETQYF
>TRBV24-1|TRBJ2-3
CATSDWGDVGTDTQYF
>TRBV19|TRBJ2-7
CASSIGQGGYEQYF
>TRBV4-3|TRBJ2-7
CASSPSGGLGSYEQYF
>TRBV4-2|TRBJ2-7
CASSQRGGDLNEQYF
>TRBV19|TRBJ1-3
CASSIAPFDRAGNTIYF